This T cell receptor (beta chain) was captured in a study of shared clonotypes between healthy human individuals. Study results and limitations: Clonotypes which were not shared had lower generation probabilities than clonotypes that all four donors shared.

About this clone itself: Its antigen is as yet unknown.

Each sorted subset replicate got 200 ng genomic DNA, 25,000 to 35,000 genomes. Clones were read by immunoSEQ multiplex PCR, and TCRdb kept only the in-frame ones, dropping some. The sample contains some 300,000 clones, around 70% of which appear only once. The CDR3 length is 12 residues. From germline, CDR1 is SQVTM and CDR2 ANQGSEA. V lost 8 bases and J lost 6; bases outside the gene matches: 4. Recent vaccinations or acute infections were absent in the healthy HIV-negative adult donors. All of the donors resided in Nashville, Tennessee, and each was a Caucasian adult. The sequenced material came from memory CD4+ T cells sorted from blood. Subset of the sample: CD45RA-negative fraction. The origin of this receptor is a man aged 25 to 40 in good health. This chain joins TRBV29-1 and TRBJ2-1; 10 bases match TRBD1. The CDR3 is CSFWTGGNEQFF. The CDR3 bases are TGCAGCTTCTGGACAGGGGGCAATGAGCAGTTCTTC.